The next 26 T cell receptor beta chains were all read from a single sample in a study of PD-1 blockade in classical Hodgkin lymphoma. Patients all relapsed after autologous stem cell transplantation, and there was variation in brentuximab vedotin exposure. Profiled with immunoSEQ multiplex PCR; TCRdb holds only in-frame clones, not every one. The sample gives 80,000 to 100,000 clones, around 81% of which show up once; around 15% is in the top ten. The sequencing here drew on peripheral blood mononuclear cells (PBMCs), taken before the second cycle of nivolumab. The receptors derive from a human donor with classical Hodgkin lymphoma.

This clone was picked up a small number of times. The J gene is TRBJ2-7, the V gene TRBV10-2; 9 bases align to TRBD2. Germline V gives CDR1 WSHSY, CDR2 SAAADI. There are 15 residues in the CDR3. Trimming took 6 bases from V and 2 from J; bases not matched to a gene: 8. This chain's CDR3 is CASRGTSFPTYEQYF. The CDR3 DNA reads TGCGCCAGCAGAGGGACTAGCTTTCCCACCTACGAGCAGTACTTC.

The V and J genes are TRBV12-1 and TRBJ2-7; the DNA was not used to check the table's D call, TRBD2. TRBV12-1 is marked as a pseudogene. This CDR3 is built from 19 residues. In DNA form, the CDR3 reads TGTGCCAGCAGCCTCCCTCCTCCCGGGGACTCTAGCGGGTCGTACGAGCAGTACTTC. It encodes CASSLPPPGDSSGSYEQYF.

The CDR3, as DNA: TGCGCCAGCAGCCAAGAAGCTAGCGGGAGCAGGGAGCAGTACTTC. This gives the protein CASSQEASGSREQYF. The J gene is TRBJ2-7, the V gene TRBV4-3; 10 bases match TRBD2. The CDR3 extends over 15 amino acids. Germline V gene lookup returns CDR1 LGHNA and CDR2 YSLEER. The V segment lost 0 bases and the J segment 7 bases; nucleotides outside the gene matches: 6.

V usage is TRBV6-5 and J usage is TRBJ1-1; D gene unclear. The V gene's germline CDR1 is MNHEY and CDR2 SVGAGI. The CDR3 extends over 14 amino acids. With 0 bases removed from V and 1 base from J, the gap between germline ends came to 6 bases. The CDR3 DNA reads as TGTGCCAGCAGTTACTCGGTAAGGAACACTGAAGCTTTCTTT. As protein: CASSYSVRNTEAFF.

The CDR3 DNA reads TGTGCCAGCAGCTGGACCCAAGAGACCCAGTACTTC. Amino acids: CASSWTQETQYF. The V gene is TRBV7-9, the J gene TRBJ2-5, with unresolved D. CDR1 and CDR2 (germline): SEHNR, FQNEAQ (reference sequence). The length of the CDR3 is 12 residues. V was trimmed by 4 bases and J by 1 base, leaving 4 bases between them.

The chain joins TRBV28 to TRBJ2-3; TRBD2 matches 12 bases. The V gene end was trimmed by 6 bases and the J gene end by 4 bases; junction bases not matched to a gene: 5. Looked up from germline, CDR1 is MDHEN and CDR2 is SYDVKM. This CDR3 contains 15 residues. The CDR3 sequence: CASRALAGGSDTQYF. The CDR3 DNA sequence: TGTGCCAGCAGAGCCCTAGCGGGAGGGTCAGATACGCAGTATTTT.

The chain couples TRBV5-6 to TRBJ2-7; the D gene is possibly TRBD2 (5 bases). In germline, CDR1 is SGHDT, CDR2 YYEEEE. This CDR3 has 16 residues. Trimming cost V 3 bases and J 1 base, with 17 bases left between them. CDR3 sequence reads: CASSSSLAPESYEQYF. The CDR3 DNA reads TGTGCCAGCAGCTCCTCGCTAGCCCCCGAGTCCTACGAGCAGTACTTC.

This clone was detected once. The chain recombines TRBV13 with TRBJ1-1; 7 bases match TRBD1. The CDR3 runs to 13 residues. Germline CDR1 PRHDT, CDR2 FYEKMQ (reference sequence). V dropped 6 bases and J dropped 3; count of bases not matched to a gene: 4. CDR3 in amino acids: CASRPTGDTEAFF. The CDR3 DNA is TGTGCCAGCAGGCCTACAGGGGACACTGAAGCTTTCTTT.

This chain joins TRBV7-2 and TRBJ2-2; 8 bases map to TRBD2. The V segment lost 4 bases and the J segment 5 bases; nucleotides outside the gene matches: 12. This CDR3 comprises 17 residues. Looked up from germline, CDR1 is SGHTA and CDR2 is FQGNSA. CDR3 nucleotides: TGTGCCAGCAGCTCAAGAACACGGGAGGGCCGGACCGGGGAGCTGTTTTTT. Translating it yields CASSSRTREGRTGELFF.

V gene TRBV6-1 combines with J gene TRBJ1-2, with 7 bases lining up with TRBD1. CDR1 and CDR2 from the germline V gene are MNHNS and SASEGT. Germline trimming cut 8 bases from V and 7 bases from J; bases unmatched to any gene: 7. The CDR3 consists of 12 residues. CDR3 bases: TGTGCCAGCCTGACAGGGAGAGGTGGCTACACCTTC. Residues: CASLTGRGGYTF.

The CDR3, as DNA: TGTGCCAGCAGCTTGGTCGTGGGTAGCACCGGGGAGCTGTTTTTT. It translates to CASSLVVGSTGELFF. V gene TRBV5-4 combines with J gene TRBJ2-2; D is unresolved. Trimming removed 0 bases from V and 4 bases from J, with 10 bases in between. This CDR3 comprises 15 residues. Germline assignment: CDR1 SGHNT and CDR2 YYREEE (reference sequence).

As to this clone: Relative to the germline gene, one junction end is altered; a read error may explain this. This chain joins TRBV10-3 and TRBJ2-2; no reliable D call. Germline V CDR1 and CDR2: ENHRY, SYGVKD. The CDR3 contains 12 residues. The CDR3 DNA is TGTGCCATCAGGGAGTTCACCGGGGAGCTGTTTTTT. It translates to CAIREFTGELFF.

The chain uses TRBV28 and TRBJ1-1, with D possibly being TRBD1 (6 bases). The length of the CDR3 is 15 residues. The germline V and J ends were trimmed by 8 bases and 3 bases, with 19 bases remaining between them. Germline V gene sequence: CDR1 MDHEN, CDR2 SYDVKM. The CDR3 DNA sequence: TGTGCCAGCGGCTCCTGGGGGGGCCAGTACACTGAAGCTTTCTTT. This gives the protein CASGSWGGQYTEAFF.

This clone showed up just once. The V call is TRBV5-1, the J call TRBJ2-5; 7 bases map to TRBD2. This CDR3 has 17 amino acids. Per germline, CDR1 SGHRS and CDR2 YFSETQ. The J segment lost 3 bases and the V segment lost 0 bases, leaving 11 bases of the junction unmatched. CDR3 nucleotide sequence: TGCGCCAGCAGCTTGGTGGGGGGGAGTGGTGGAAAAGAGACCCAGTACTTC. Translated, it gives CASSLVGGSGGKETQYF.

J is TRBJ2-7 and V is TRBV27, with a tentative D call TRBD1 (5 bases). V lost 0 bases, J lost 3 bases, and 9 bases lay in between. The CDR3 is 14 residues long. From germline, CDR1 is MNHEY and CDR2 SMNVEV (reference sequence). The chain's CDR3 is CASSLSRQGYEQYF. CDR3 sequence (DNA): TGTGCCAGCAGTTTATCGCGGCAGGGCTACGAGCAGTACTTC.

This clone was found once. The rearrangement links TRBV5-8 to TRBJ1-5; D unclear. Trimming removed 0 bases at V and 7 bases at J, with 11 bases between. Germline CDR1 and CDR2: SGHTS and YDEGEE. The CDR3 consists of 14 residues. The CDR3 DNA reads TGTGCCAGCAGCTTGGATCGGGATCACCAGCCCCAGCATTTT. Protein sequence: CASSLDRDHQPQHF.

This CDR3 is CASSPPGQPNTGELFF. CDR3 coding DNA: TGTGCCAGCTCACCACCGGGACAACCGAACACCGGGGAGCTGTTTTTT. This sequence joins TRBV18 and TRBJ2-2, with TRBD1 as a possible D gene (6 bases). The CDR3 is made up of 16 amino acids. Germline V gene sequence: CDR1 KGHSH, CDR2 LQKENI. V lost 0 bases, J lost 0 bases, and 8 bases lay in between.

The chain couples TRBV19 to TRBJ1-2; 8 bases are shared with TRBD1. In germline, CDR1 is LNHDA, CDR2 SQIVND (reference sequence). CDR3 size: 14 residues. The J segment lost 2 bases and the V segment lost 6 bases, leaving 5 bases of the junction unmatched. The CDR3 protein is CASRDRASNYGYTF. CDR3 nucleotide sequence: TGTGCCAGTAGGGACAGGGCTTCGAACTATGGCTACACCTTC.

This chain joins TRBV2 and TRBJ2-3; 8 positions agree with TRBD2. This CDR3 is built from 17 residues. V lost 3 bases to trimming and J lost 2 bases; unmatched junction nucleotides: 10. CDR1 and CDR2 from the germline V gene are SNHLY and FYNNEI. For the CDR3, the DNA is TGTGCCAGCAGTGACACGGGAGGGCCGACTGCCACAGATACGCAGTATTTT. Its protein product is CASSDTGGPTATDTQYF.

This sequence joins TRBV2 and TRBJ2-1; possible D gene TRBD2, 5 bases. V was shortened by 10 bases and J by 0 bases, with 13 bases between the two germline ends. This CDR3 spans 14 amino acids. Looked up from germline, CDR1 is SNHLY and CDR2 is FYNNEI. The CDR3 nucleotides read TGTGCCACCTGGACTCGGAGCTCCTACAATGAGCAGTTCTTC. This gives the protein CATWTRSSYNEQFF. The full variable domain, rest sourced from reference TRBV2 and TRBJ2-1, is EPEVTQTPSHQVTQMGQEVILRCVPISNHLYFYWYRQILGQKVEFLVSFYNNEISEKSEIFDDQFSVERPDGSNFTLKIRSTKLEDSAMYFCATWTRSSYNEQFFGPGTRLTVL.

This clone appeared a few times. The genes are TRBV6-6 and TRBJ2-5, with D possibly matching TRBD2 (6 bases). V was trimmed by 6 bases and J by 2 bases, leaving 13 bases between them. This CDR3 is built from 14 residues. CDR1 and CDR2 from the germline V gene are MNHNY and SVGAGI (reference sequence). As DNA, the CDR3 is TGTGCCAGCAGCGCCCCGGGGGTTCAAGAGACCCAGTACTTC. This gives the protein CASSAPGVQETQYF.

The chain has TRBV18 and TRBJ2-1, with a tentative D call TRBD2 (6 bases). The germline CDR1 and CDR2 sequences are KGHSH and LQKENI. The CDR3 is made up of 16 amino acids. V was trimmed by 0 bases and J by 10 bases, leaving 19 bases between them. The CDR3 is CASSPPVGGAAGEQFF. The CDR3 nucleotides are TGTGCCAGCTCACCACCTGTGGGAGGAGCTGCAGGAGAGCAGTTCTTC. Complete variable domain (other parts from reference TRBV18 and TRBJ2-1): NAGVMQNPRHLVRRRGQEARLRCSPMKGHSHVYWYRQLPEEGLKFMVYLQKENIIDESGMPKERFSAEFPKEGPSILRIQQVVRGDSAAYFCASSPPVGGAAGEQFFGPGTRLTVL.

This chain links TRBV2 with TRBJ1-4; 7 bases are a match to TRBD1. Germline loops: CDR1 SNHLY, CDR2 FYNNEI. This CDR3 contains 13 residues. V trimming: 10 bases; J trimming: 6 bases; junction bases outside the gene matches: 8. This CDR3 reads CATTPGQYEKLFF. The CDR3 DNA reads as TGTGCCACCACCCCGGGACAGTATGAAAAACTGTTTTTT.

The count of this clone is one. The V and J genes are TRBV10-3 and TRBJ2-7; possible D gene TRBD2, 6 bases. The CDR3 length is 13 residues. CDR1 is ENHRY, CDR2 SYGVKD, per germline. Trimming stripped 2 bases from V and 6 bases from J, with 11 bases between. Here the CDR3 reads CAISEAQGGEQYF. CDR3 nucleotide sequence: TGTGCCATCAGTGAGGCCCAGGGAGGCGAGCAGTACTTC.

This chain uses TRBV10-3 with TRBJ2-7; D gene unclear. The V end was cut by 2 bases, the J end by 2 bases, with 10 bases between. The CDR3 length is 14 residues. The germline CDR1 and CDR2 sequences are ENHRY and SYGVKD. The CDR3 protein is CAISEVTKTYEQYF. CDR3 nucleotides: TGTGCCATCAGTGAGGTGACAAAAACCTACGAGCAGTACTTC.

This rearrangement joins TRBV29-1 to TRBJ2-1; 8 nucleotides line up with TRBD1. The CDR3 has 12 residues. Germline lookup yields CDR1 SQVTM and CDR2 ANQGSEA. Trimming took 0 bases from V and 14 from J; bases not matched to a gene: 6. CDR3 region: CSVEEGGQGKFF. In DNA, the CDR3 is TGCAGCGTTGAAGAAGGAGGACAGGGAAAGTTCTTC.